These 3 T cell receptor beta chains came from one sample sequenced in a study of blood T cell repertoires in COVID-19 (dated by TCRdb to between 2020 and 2021). The method behind the library was the immunoSEQ multiplex PCR assay. TCRdb stores this immuneACCESS table with in-frame sequences only. Part of the clones is absent; in the studies checked, under half of the shortfall reflects unresolved V genes, and no reason is known for the rest. This sample gives 180,000 or so clones in total; approximately 85% of them show up just once. The ten largest clones capture around 7.8% of the sample. The sample consisted of peripheral blood. The receptors derive from a woman aged 55-75 years with acute or convalescent COVID-19.

This clone was seen only once. The chain combines TRBV9 with TRBJ1-4, with no clear D. V lost 0 bases, J lost 0 bases, and 3 bases lay in between. This CDR3 comprises 14 residues. Germline values: CDR1 SGDLS, CDR2 YYNGEE. DNA for the CDR3: TGTGCCAGCAGCGTAGCTGCAACTAATGAAAAACTGTTTTTT. Its protein is CASSVAATNEKLFF.

The CDR3 here is CASSPRTGGLGTEAFF. CDR3 nucleotide sequence: TGTGCCAGCTCACCAAGGACAGGGGGTTTGGGCACTGAAGCTTTCTTT. The chain joins TRBV18 to TRBJ1-1, with 10 nucleotides matching TRBD1. The length of the CDR3 is 16 residues. The germline gives CDR1 KGHSH, CDR2 LQKENI. V shed 2 bases, J shed 4 bases, and the junction held 7 bases outside the gene matches.

The V gene is TRBV7-2, the J gene TRBJ2-2, with D possibly being TRBD1 (5 bases). The CDR3 extends over 16 amino acids. V lost 5 bases, J lost 5 bases, and 18 bases lay in between. Germline-derived CDR1 and CDR2 are SGHTA and FQGNSA. The CDR3: CASSPRAGQVTGELFF. CDR3 DNA sequence: TGTGCCAGCAGCCCCAGGGCAGGACAAGTTACCGGGGAGCTGTTTTTT.